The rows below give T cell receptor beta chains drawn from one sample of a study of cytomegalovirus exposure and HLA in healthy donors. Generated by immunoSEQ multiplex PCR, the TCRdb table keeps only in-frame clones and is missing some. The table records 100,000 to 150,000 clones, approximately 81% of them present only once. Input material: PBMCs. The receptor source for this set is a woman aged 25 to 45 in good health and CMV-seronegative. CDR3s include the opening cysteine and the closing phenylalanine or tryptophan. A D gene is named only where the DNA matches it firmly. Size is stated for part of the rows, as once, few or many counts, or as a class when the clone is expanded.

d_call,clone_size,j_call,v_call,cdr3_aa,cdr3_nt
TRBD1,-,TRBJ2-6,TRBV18,CASSQGQGFGANVLTF,TGTGCCAGCTCACAGGGACAGGGGTTCGGGGCCAACGTCCTGACTTTC
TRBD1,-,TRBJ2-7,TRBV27,CASSFRTGIHEQYF,TGTGCCAGCAGTTTTCGGACAGGTATCCACGAGCAGTACTTC
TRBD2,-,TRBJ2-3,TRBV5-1,CASSKNPSGDTDTQYF,TGCGCCAGCAGCAAGAATCCTAGCGGGGACACAGATACGCAGTATTTT
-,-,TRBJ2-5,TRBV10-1,CASSQGTETQYF,TGCGCCAGCAGCCAGGGAACCGAGACCCAGTACTTC
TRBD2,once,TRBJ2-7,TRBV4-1,CASSQDLAGGPLEQYF,TGCGCCAGCAGCCAAGATCTAGCGGGGGGCCCTCTCGAGCAGTACTTC
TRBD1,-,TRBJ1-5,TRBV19,CASSRDSWNQPQHF,TGTGCCAGTAGTAGGGACAGCTGGAATCAGCCCCAGCATTTT
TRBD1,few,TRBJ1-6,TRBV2,CASSPQDRGFTSPLHF,TGTGCCAGCAGTCCGCAAGACAGGGGTTTTACTTCACCCCTCCACTTT
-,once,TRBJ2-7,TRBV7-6,CASSLSGRGGYEQYF,TGTGCCAGCAGCTTAAGCGGTCGAGGGGGCTACGAGCAGTACTTC
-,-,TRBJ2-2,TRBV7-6,CASSLARKGNPNTGELFF,TGTGCCAGCAGCTTAGCGCGGAAGGGGAATCCGAACACCGGGGAGCTGTTTTTT
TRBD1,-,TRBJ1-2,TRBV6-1,CASSPDRAGGYTF,TGTGCCAGCAGTCCGGACAGGGCCGGGGGCTACACCTTC
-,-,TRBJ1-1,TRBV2,CASSPGWMNTEAFF,TGTGCCAGCAGCCCCGGGTGGATGAACACTGAAGCTTTCTTT
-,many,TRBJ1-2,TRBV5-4,CASSLKDRSFYGYTF,TGTGCCAGCAGCTTGAAGGACAGAAGCTTCTATGGCTACACCTTC
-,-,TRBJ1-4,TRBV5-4,CASSSRGGSDSNEKLFF,TGTGCCAGCAGCTCCCGGGGGGGGAGTGACTCTAATGAAAAACTGTTTTTT
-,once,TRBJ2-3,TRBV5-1,CASSLEGRTSTDTQYF,TGCGCCAGCAGCTTGGAGGGTCGGACTTCCACAGATACGCAGTATTTT
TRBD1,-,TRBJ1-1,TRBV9,CASSATGSMNTEAFF,TGTGCCAGCAGCGCGACAGGGTCCATGAACACTGAAGCTTTCTTT
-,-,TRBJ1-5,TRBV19,CASTLRVNQPQHF,TGTGCCAGTACCCTGAGGGTTAATCAGCCCCAGCATTTT
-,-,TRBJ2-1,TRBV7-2,CASSFREDNEQFF,TGTGCCAGCAGCTTCAGGGAGGACAATGAGCAGTTCTTC
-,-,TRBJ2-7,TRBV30,CAWNRRGPLVYEQYF,TGTGCCTGGAATCGGAGGGGACCGCTGGTCTACGAGCAGTACTTC
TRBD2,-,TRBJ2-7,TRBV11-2,CASSLRGSGGPKSYEQYF,TGTGCCAGCAGCTTACGGGGCAGCGGGGGGCCAAAATCCTACGAGCAGTACTTC
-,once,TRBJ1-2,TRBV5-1,CASSLAAGGKVYGYTF,TGCGCCAGCAGCTTGGCCGCGGGGGGCAAGGTCTATGGCTACACCTTC
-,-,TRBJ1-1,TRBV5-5,CASSLAGDRDAFF,TGTGCCAGCAGCTTGGCAGGGGATAGGGACGCTTTCTTT
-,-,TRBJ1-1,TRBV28,CASSFRGTEAFF,TGTGCCAGCAGTTTCAGAGGAACTGAAGCTTTCTTT
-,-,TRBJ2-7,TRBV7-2,CASSLGSTSSYEQYF,TGTGCCAGCAGCTTAGGTAGCACCAGCTCCTACGAGCAGTACTTC
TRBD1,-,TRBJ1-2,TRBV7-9,CASSLGQIPLGYTF,TGTGCCAGCAGCCTGGGACAGATCCCTTTAGGCTACACCTTC
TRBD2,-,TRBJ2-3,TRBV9,CASSVEAGLAGTADTQYF,TGTGCCAGCAGCGTAGAGGCTGGACTAGCGGGGACAGCAGATACGCAGTATTTT
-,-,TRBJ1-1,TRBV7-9,CASSPPHVEMNTEAFF,TGTGCCAGCAGTCCCCCGCACGTGGAGATGAACACTGAAGCTTTCTTT
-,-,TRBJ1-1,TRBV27,CASSLSVNTEAFF,TGTGCCAGCAGTTTATCCGTGAACACTGAAGCTTTCTTT
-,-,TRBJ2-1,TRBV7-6,CASSLESNYNEQFF,TGTGCCAGCAGCTTAGAAAGCAATTACAATGAGCAGTTCTTC
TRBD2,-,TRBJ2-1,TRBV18,CASSPSAGGTSYNEQFF,TGTGCCAGCTCACCATCCGCGGGGGGAACGTCCTACAATGAGCAGTTCTTC
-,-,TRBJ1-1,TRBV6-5,CASSYHTPNTEAFF,TGTGCCAGCAGTTACCACACCCCGAACACTGAAGCTTTCTTT
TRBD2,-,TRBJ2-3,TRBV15,CATTKRGAFTDTQYF,TGTGCCACTACTAAGCGGGGGGCCTTCACAGATACGCAGTATTTT
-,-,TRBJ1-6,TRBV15,CATSRDEAVLHF,TGTGCCACCAGCAGAGATGAGGCCGTACTCCACTTT
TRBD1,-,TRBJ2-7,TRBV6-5,CASRDPGQSYEQYF,TGTGCCAGCAGGGACCCGGGACAGAGCTACGAGCAGTACTTC
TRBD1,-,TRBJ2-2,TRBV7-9,CASSPPGQGTTGELFF,TGTGCCAGCAGTCCGCCGGGACAGGGGACCACCGGGGAGCTGTTTTTT
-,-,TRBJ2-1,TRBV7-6,CASSLGGSYNEQFF,TGTGCCAGCAGCTTGGGGGGCTCCTACAATGAGCAGTTCTTC
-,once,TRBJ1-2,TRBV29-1,CSVENSYTF,TGCAGCGTTGAGAACAGCTACACCTTC
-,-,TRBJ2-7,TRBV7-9,CASSPGTYWEQYF,TGTGCCAGCAGCCCCGGGACTTATTGGGAGCAGTACTTC
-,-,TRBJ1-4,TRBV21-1,CASSNDRAPNEKLFF,TGTGCCAGCAGCAATGACAGGGCGCCTAATGAAAAACTGTTTTTT
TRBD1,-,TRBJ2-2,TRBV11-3,CASSHLLGQGKGELFF,TGTGCCAGCAGCCACCTACTCGGACAGGGAAAGGGGGAGCTGTTTTTT
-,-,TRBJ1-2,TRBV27,CASSQAPLGPRYGYTF,TGTGCCAGCAGCCAAGCGCCACTTGGCCCACGGTATGGCTACACCTTC
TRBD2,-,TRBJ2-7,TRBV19,CASSPSRGGVSYEQYF,TGTGCCAGTAGTCCATCCCGCGGGGGGGTGTCGTACGAGCAGTACTTC
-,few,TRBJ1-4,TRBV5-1,CASSLAVAVDRDEKLFF,TGCGCCAGCAGCTTGGCCGTGGCGGTTGATCGGGATGAAAAACTGTTTTTT
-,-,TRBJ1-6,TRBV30,CAWSVLGRDSPLHF,TGTGCCTGGAGTGTTCTGGGCAGGGATTCACCCCTCCACTTT
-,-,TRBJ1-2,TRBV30,CAWSLPTDYGYTF,TGTGCCTGGAGCCTACCGACAGACTATGGCTACACCTTC
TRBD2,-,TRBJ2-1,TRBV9,CASSVAGGGSYNEQFF,TGTGCCAGCAGCGTAGCGGGCGGGGGATCTTACAATGAGCAGTTCTTC
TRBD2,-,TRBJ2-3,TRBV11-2,CASSPRTSGRTDTQYF,TGTGCCAGCAGCCCAAGGACTAGCGGCCGCACAGATACGCAGTATTTT
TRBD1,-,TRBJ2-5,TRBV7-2,CASSSAWDSMFQETQYF,TGTGCCAGCAGCTCTGCATGGGACAGTATGTTCCAAGAGACCCAGTACTTC
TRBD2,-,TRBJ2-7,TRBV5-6,CASTSGGFAYEQYF,TGTGCCAGCACCTCGGGAGGGTTCGCCTACGAGCAGTACTTC
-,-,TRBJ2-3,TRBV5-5,CASSRRGLIPTLSTDTQYF,TGTGCCAGCAGCCGTCGTGGCCTTATACCAACGCTTAGCACAGATACGCAGTATTTT
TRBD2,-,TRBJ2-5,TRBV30,CAQVLAGAAGSETQYF,TGTGCCCAGGTCCTAGCGGGGGCTGCGGGGTCAGAGACCCAGTACTTC
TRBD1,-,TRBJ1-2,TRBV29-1,CSVERGQGPTNYGYTF,TGCAGCGTTGAACGCGGACAGGGGCCGACTAACTATGGCTACACCTTC
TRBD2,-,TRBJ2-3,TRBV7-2,CASSLAGSGGFNTQYF,TGTGCCAGCAGCTTAGCGGGGAGCGGGGGATTCAATACGCAGTATTTT